The clone carrying this T cell receptor beta chain is a singleton in its sample. The data stem from a study of patients and donors after allogeneic stem cell transplantation. TCRdb used MiXCR to reprocess the RT-PCR reads, holding one entry per CDR3 protein. The sample holds about 150,000 distinct CDR3 sequences, over 30% seen once. Sequencing used blood, either unsorted or a sorted T cell fraction (not recorded which). This sequence was found in a human donor who was either an allogeneic HSCT recipient or a stem cell or donor lymphocyte infusion donor (not recorded which). It is not recorded whose cells these are; they may come from a transplant donor.

CDR3 DNA: TGCGCCAGCAGCCAAGAGATCCGGGGTCGCACCGGGGAGCTGTTTTTT. It encodes CASSQEIRGRTGELFF. The chain employs TRBV4-1 and TRBJ2-2; possible D gene TRBD2, 5 bases. Germline assignment: CDR1 MGHRA and CDR2 YSYEKL. V shed 0 bases and J shed 4 bases, with 12 bases lying between them. The CDR3 has 16 residues.